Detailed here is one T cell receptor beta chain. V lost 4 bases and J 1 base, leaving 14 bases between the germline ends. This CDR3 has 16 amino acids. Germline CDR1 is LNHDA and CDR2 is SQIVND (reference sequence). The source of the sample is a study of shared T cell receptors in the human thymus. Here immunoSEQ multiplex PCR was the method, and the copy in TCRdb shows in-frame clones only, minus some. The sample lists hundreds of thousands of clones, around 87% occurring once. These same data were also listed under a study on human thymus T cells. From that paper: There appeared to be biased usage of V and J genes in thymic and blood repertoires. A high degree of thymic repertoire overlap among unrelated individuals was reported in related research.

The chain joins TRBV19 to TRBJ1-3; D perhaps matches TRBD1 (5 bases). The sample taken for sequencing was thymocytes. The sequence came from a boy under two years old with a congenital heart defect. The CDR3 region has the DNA TGTGCCAGTAGTAAGGTCAGGGTTCTTTCTGGAAACACCATATATTTT. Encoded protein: CASSKVRVLSGNTIYF.